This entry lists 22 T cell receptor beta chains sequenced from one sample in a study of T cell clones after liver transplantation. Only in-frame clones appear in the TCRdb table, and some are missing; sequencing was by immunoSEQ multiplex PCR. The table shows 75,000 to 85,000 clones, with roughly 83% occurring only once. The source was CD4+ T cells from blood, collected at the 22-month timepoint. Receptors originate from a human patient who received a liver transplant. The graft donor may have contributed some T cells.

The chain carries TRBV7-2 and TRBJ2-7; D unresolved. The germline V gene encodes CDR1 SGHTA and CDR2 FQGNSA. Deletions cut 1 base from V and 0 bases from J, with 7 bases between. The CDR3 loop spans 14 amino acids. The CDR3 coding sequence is TGTGCCAGCAGCTTAGTTCGCAGCTCCTACGAGCAGTACTTC. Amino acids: CASSLVRSSYEQYF.

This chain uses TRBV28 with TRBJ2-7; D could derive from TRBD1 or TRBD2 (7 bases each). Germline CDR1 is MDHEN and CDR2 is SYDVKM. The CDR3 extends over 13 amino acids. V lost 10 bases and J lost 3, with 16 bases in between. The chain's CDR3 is CATRGGPGYEQYF. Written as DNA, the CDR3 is TGTGCCACCAGGGGGGGACCAGGCTACGAGCAGTACTTC.

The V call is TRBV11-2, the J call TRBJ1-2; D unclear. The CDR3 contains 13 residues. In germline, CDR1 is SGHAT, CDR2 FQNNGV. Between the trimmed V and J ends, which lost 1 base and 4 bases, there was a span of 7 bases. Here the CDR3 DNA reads TGTGCCAGCAGCTTAGGACTGGTCTATGGCTACACCTTC. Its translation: CASSLGLVYGYTF.

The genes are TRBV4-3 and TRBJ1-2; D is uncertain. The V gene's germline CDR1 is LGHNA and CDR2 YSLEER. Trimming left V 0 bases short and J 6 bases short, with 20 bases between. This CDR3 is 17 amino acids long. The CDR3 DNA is TGCGCCAGCAGCCAAGATCCCCAGTCCCCCGGGAACCATGGCTACACCTTC. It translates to CASSQDPQSPGNHGYTF.

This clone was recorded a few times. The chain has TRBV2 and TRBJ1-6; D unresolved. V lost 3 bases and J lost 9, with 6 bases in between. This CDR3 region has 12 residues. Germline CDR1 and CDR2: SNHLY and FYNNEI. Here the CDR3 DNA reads TGTGCCAGCAGTGACGGAGTTTCACCCCTCCACTTT. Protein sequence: CASSDGVSPLHF.

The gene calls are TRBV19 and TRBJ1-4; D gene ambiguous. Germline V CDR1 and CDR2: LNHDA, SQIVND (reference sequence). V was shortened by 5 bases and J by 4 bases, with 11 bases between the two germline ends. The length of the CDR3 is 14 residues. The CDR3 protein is CASSEDQINEKLFF. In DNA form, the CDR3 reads TGTGCCAGTAGTGAAGATCAAATTAATGAAAAACTGTTTTTT.

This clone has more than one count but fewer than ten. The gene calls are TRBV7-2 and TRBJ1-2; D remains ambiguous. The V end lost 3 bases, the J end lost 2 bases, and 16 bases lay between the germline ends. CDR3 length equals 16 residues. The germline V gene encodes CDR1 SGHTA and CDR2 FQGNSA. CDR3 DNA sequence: TGTGCCAGCAGCTTTAGTTCTAATGTGGAAAACTATGGCTACACCTTC. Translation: CASSFSSNVENYGYTF.

The CDR3 DNA sequence: TGTGCCAGTAGTACCCAATCAAATCAGCCCCAGCATTTT. This codes for CASSTQSNQPQHF. The chain carries TRBV19 and TRBJ1-5, with D unresolved. Germline V CDR1 and CDR2: LNHDA, SQIVND (reference sequence). This CDR3 region has 13 residues. V lost 4 bases to trimming and J lost 4 bases, with 8 bases between them.

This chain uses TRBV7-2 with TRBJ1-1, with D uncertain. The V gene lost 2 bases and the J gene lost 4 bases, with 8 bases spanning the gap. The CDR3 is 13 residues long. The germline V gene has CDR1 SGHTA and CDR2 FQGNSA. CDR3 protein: CASSLLRGTEAFF. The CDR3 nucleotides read TGTGCCAGCAGCTTACTTCGGGGCACTGAAGCTTTCTTT.

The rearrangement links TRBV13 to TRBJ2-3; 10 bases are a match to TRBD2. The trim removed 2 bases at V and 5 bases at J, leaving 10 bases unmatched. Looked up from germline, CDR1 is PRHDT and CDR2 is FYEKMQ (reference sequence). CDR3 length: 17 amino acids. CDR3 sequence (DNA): TGTGCCAGCAGCTTACGGAGAATAGCGGGGGGTGGAGATACGCAGTATTTT. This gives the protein CASSLRRIAGGGDTQYF.

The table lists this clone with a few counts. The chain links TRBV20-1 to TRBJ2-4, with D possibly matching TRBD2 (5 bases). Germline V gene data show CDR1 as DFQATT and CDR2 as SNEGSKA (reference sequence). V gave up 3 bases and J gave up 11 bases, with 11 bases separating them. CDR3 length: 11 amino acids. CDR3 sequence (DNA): TGCAGTGCTAGTAAGCTCGGGGTTCAGTACTTC. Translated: CSASKLGVQYF.

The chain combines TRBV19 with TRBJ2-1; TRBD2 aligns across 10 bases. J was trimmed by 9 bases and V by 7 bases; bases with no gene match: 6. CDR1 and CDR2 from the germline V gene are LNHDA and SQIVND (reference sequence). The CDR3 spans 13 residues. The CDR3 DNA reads TGTGCCAGTACGAGGACTAGCGGACTTGAGCAGTTCTTC. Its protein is CASTRTSGLEQFF. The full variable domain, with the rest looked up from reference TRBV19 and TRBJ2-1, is DGGITQSPKYLFRKEGQNVTLSCEQNLNHDAMYWYRQDPGQGLRLIYYSQIVNDFQKGDIAEGYSVSREKKESFPLTVTSAQKNPTAFYLCASTRTSGLEQFFGPGTRLTVL.

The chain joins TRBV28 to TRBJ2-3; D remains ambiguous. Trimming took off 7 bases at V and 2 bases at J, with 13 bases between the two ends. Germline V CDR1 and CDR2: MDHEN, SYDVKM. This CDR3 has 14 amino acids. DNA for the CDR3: TGTGCCAGCAAGGAATCGGGTTCCACAGATACGCAGTATTTT. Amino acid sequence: CASKESGSTDTQYF.

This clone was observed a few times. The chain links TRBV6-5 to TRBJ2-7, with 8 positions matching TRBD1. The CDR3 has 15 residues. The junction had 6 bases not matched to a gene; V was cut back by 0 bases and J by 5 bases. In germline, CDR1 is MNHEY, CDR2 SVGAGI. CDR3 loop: CASSYSRDRGDEQYF. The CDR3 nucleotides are TGTGCCAGCAGTTACTCGAGAGACAGGGGTGACGAGCAGTACTTC.

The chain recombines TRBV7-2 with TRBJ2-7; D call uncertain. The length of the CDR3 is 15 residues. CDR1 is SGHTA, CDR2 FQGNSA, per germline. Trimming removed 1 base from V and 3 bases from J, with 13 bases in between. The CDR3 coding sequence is TGTGCCAGCAGCTTAGATACAAACCCAATCTACGAGCAGTACTTC. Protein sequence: CASSLDTNPIYEQYF. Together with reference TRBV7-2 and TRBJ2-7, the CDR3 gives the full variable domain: GAGVSQSPSNKVTEKGKDVELRCDPISGHTALYWYRQSLGQGLEFLIYFQGNSAPDKSGLPSDRFSAERTGGSVSTLTIQRTQQEDSAVYLCASSLDTNPIYEQYFGPGTRLTVT.

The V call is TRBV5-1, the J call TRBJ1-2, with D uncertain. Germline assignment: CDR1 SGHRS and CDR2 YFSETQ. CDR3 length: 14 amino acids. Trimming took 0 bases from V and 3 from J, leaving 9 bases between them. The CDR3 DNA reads TGCGCCAGCAGCTTGGGATGGGCCGACTATGGCTACACCTTC. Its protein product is CASSLGWADYGYTF.

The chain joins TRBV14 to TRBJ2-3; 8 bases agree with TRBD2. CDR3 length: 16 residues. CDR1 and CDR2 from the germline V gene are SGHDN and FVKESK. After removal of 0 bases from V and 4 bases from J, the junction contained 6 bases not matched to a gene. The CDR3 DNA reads TGTGCCAGCAGCCAAGAACTGCGGGGGGTCGCAGATACGCAGTATTTT. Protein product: CASSQELRGVADTQYF.

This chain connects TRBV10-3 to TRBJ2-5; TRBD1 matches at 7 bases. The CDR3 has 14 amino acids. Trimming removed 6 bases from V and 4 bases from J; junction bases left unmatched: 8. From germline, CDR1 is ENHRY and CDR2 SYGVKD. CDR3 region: CAIRAQGNRETQYF. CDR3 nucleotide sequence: TGTGCCATCAGAGCACAGGGGAATCGAGAGACCCAGTACTTC.

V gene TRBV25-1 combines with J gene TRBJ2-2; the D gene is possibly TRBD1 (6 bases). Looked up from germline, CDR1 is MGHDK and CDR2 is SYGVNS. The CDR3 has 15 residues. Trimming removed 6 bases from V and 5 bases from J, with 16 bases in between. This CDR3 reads CASSPRGTLTGELFF. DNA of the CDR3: TGTGCCAGCAGCCCTAGGGGGACACTTACCGGGGAGCTGTTTTTT.

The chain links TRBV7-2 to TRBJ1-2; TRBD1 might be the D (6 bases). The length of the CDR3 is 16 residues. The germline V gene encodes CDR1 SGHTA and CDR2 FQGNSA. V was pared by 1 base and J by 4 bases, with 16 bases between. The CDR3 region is CASSLDNRAFAYGYTF. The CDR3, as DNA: TGTGCCAGCAGCTTAGATAACAGGGCCTTCGCCTATGGCTACACCTTC.

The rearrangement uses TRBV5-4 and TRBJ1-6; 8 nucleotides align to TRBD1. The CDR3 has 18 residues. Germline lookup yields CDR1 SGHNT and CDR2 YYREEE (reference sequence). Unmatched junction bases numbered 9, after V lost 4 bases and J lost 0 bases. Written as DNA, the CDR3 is TGTGCCAGCAGCCGGCGGACAGGGCCTGCCTCCTATAATTCACCCCTCCACTTT. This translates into CASSRRTGPASYNSPLHF.

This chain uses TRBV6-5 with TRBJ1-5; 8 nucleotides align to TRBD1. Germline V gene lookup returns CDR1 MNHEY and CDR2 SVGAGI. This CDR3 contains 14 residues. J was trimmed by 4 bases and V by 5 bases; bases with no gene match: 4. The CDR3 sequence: CASSQDRENQPQHF. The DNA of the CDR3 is TGTGCCAGCAGTCAGGACAGGGAAAATCAGCCCCAGCATTTT.